This is a list of T cell receptor beta chains from one sample in a study of read filtering for tumor transcriptome and immune sequencing. TCRdb called the reads again in MiXCR, with one record for every CDR3 protein. The sample includes approximately 140,000 distinct CDR3 sequences, approximately 13% of them seen just once. The sample consisted of a population of CD138-negative cells sorted from bone marrow. All receptors derive from a donor over 35 with multiple myeloma. Both conserved end residues are part of each CDR3. Each record gives: CDR3 length, V gene, J gene, clone size, D gene, CDR3 DNA, CDR3 protein. A D gene is named only where the DNA matches it firmly. Part of the rows lack a size; the others show once, few, many or a class for expanded clones.

>14|TRBV2|TRBJ2-7|many|TRBD2
TGTGCCAGCAGCGCGGGAGCGGGGTCCTACGAGCAGTACTTC
CASSAGAGSYEQYF
>13|TRBV5-6|TRBJ2-7|NA|NA
TGTGCCAGCAGATTCGGACAGAGCTACGAGCAGTACTTC
CASRFGQSYEQYF
>18|TRBV20-1|TRBJ2-1|many|TRBD2
TGCAGTGCTAGAGATACGCCGGGAGGGCCAATTGAGAACAATGAGCAGTTCTTC
CSARDTPGGPIENNEQFF
>18|TRBV7-8|TRBJ2-1|NA|TRBD2
TGTGCCAGCAGAAGGGGCAATCTAGCGGGAGGGCCTACCGATGAGCAGTTCTTC
CASRRGNLAGGPTDEQFF
>14|TRBV18|TRBJ1-5|many|NA
TGTGCCAGCTCACCCCGGGAGGGGAGGCAGCCCCAGCATTTT
CASSPREGRQPQHF
>15|TRBV14|TRBJ2-5|many|NA
TGTGCCAGCAGCCAAGAGGGGAGTTGGGGGGAGACCCAGTACTTC
CASSQEGSWGETQYF
>13|TRBV29-1|TRBJ2-3|many|NA
TGCAGCGTCCGCAGAACTCAGGGGGATACGCAGTATTTT
CSVRRTQGDTQYF
>16|TRBV11-1|TRBJ2-5|many|TRBD2
TGTGCCAGCAGCTCCCAAGCGGGAGTCAACTTAGAGACCCAGTACTTC
CASSSQAGVNLETQYF
>15|TRBV4-3|TRBJ2-2|many|TRBD2
TGCGCCAGCAGCCAGAGACTAGCGGGAATCCGGGAGCTGTTTTTT
CASSQRLAGIRELFF
>18|TRBV30|TRBJ2-1|many|NA
TGTGCCTGGATTTTAATTGTCGGAGGGACAAGCTCCTACAATGAGCAGTTCTTC
CAWILIVGGTSSYNEQFF